The TCR beta chain under discussion was sequenced for a study of blood T cell repertoires in COVID-19. Study-level information: The origin of the acute and convalescent COVID-19 samples was the United States, Italy and Spain. Sample material is recorded as cDNA or gDNA derived from T cells, B-cell-depleted T cells, or PBMCs.

This clone showed up just once. Per the original data handling: Amplification with reference gene primers provided the estimates of nucleated cell counts. Measured with immunoSEQ multiplex PCR; TCRdb has only the in-frame clones, and not every one. V and J calls and clone size come straight from that table; D and trimming were deduced from the DNA. This sample has approximately 250,000 clones, with roughly 88% found just once. Sequenced material: peripheral blood. The TCR comes from a woman in her 40s who had recovered from COVID-19.

Here the CDR3 reads CASSLDLRNIQYF. The CDR3 DNA is TGTGCCAGCAGCTTAGATCTTAGAAACATTCAGTACTTC. The chain joins TRBV7-2 to TRBJ2-4; the D is unclear. Trimming removed 1 base from V and 6 bases from J, with 7 bases in between. CDR1 is SGHTA and CDR2 is FQGNSA in the germline V gene. The CDR3 is 13 amino acids. The full variable domain, with the rest looked up from reference TRBV7-2 and TRBJ2-4, is GAGVSQSPSNKVTEKGKDVELRCDPISGHTALYWYRQSLGQGLEFLIYFQGNSAPDKSGLPSDRFSAERTGGSVSTLTIQRTQQEDSAVYLCASSLDLRNIQYFGAGTRLSVL.